The clone carrying this TCR beta chain was seen ten or more times. These data originate in a study of T cells in Graves' hyperthyroidism and ophthalmopathy. Amplification of TCR beta CDR3 regions was performed using RNA transcripts as template. When the TCR CDR3 underwent first-round RT-PCR, the HTBI primer set was used. Via MiXCR, TCRdb re-called the multiplex PCR reads, giving one row per CDR3 protein. The table shows more than 550,000 distinct CDR3 sequences, with roughly a sixth occurring only once. V dropped 4 bases and J dropped 11; count of bases not matched to a gene: 6. CDR3 length equals 13 residues. Germline CDR1 is SGHTA and CDR2 is FQGNSA.

The sample consisted of blood. The chain links TRBV7-2 to TRBJ2-1; 9 nucleotides align to TRBD2. The sequence was collected from a man aged 45 to 65 with Graves' hyperthyroidism. The CDR3 DNA reads as TGTGCCAGCAGCTCTTTAGCGGGAGAACAGCAGTTCTTC. Protein product: CASSSLAGEQQFF. Drawing the rest from reference TRBV7-2 and TRBJ2-1, the complete variable domain is GAGVSQSPSNKVTEKGKDVELRCDPISGHTALYWYRQSLGQGLEFLIYFQGNSAPDKSGLPSDRFSAERTGGSVSTLTIQRTQQEDSAVYLCASSSLAGEQQFFGPGTRLTVL.